The clone carrying this T cell receptor (beta chain) was detected only a few times. These data originate in a study of shared clonotypes between healthy human individuals. The germline CDR1 and CDR2 sequences are SGHTA and FQGNSA. The CDR3 extends over 15 amino acids. V lost 5 bases and J 3 bases, leaving 16 bases between the germline ends. Input per replicate PCR of unsorted PBMC was roughly 290 ng DNA, corresponding to about 30,000 T cell genomes. This table comes from immunoSEQ multiplex PCR, and its TCRdb copy is limited to in-frame clones, with some not included. The data show about 470,000 clones, 75% to 85% seen once.

V and J are TRBV7-2 and TRBJ2-5, with a possible D match to TRBD2 (5 bases). The sequenced sample consisted of PBMCs. This TCR derives from a woman aged 40 to 50 in good health. Some clones in this sample may be carry-over from other donors' samples. This CDR3 is CASSAGWAGEETQYF. CDR3 DNA: TGTGCCAGCAGCGCCGGTTGGGCGGGTGAAGAGACCCAGTACTTC.